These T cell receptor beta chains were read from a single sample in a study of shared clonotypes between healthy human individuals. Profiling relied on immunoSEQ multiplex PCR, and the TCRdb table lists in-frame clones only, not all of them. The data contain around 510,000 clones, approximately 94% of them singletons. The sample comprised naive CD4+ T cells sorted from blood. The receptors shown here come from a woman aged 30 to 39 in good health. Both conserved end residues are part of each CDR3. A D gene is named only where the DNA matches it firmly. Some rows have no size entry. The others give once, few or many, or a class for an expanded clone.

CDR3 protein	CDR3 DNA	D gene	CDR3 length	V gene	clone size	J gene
CASSRGTSGRPGQYF	TGTGCCAGCAGCCGGGGGACTAGCGGGAGGCCGGGGCAGTACTTC	TRBD2	15	TRBV6-5	.	TRBJ2-7
CASSSPAGGPFGLNEQFF	TGTGCCAGCAGTTCCCCAGCGGGAGGGCCTTTCGGCCTCAATGAGCAGTTCTTC	TRBD2	18	TRBV27	.	TRBJ2-1
CASSGKGQGYNSPLHF	TGTGCCAGCAGTGGCAAGGGACAGGGGTACAATTCACCCCTCCACTTT	TRBD1	16	TRBV6-6	.	TRBJ1-6
CSVGRGVSEQYF	TGCAGCGTTGGCAGAGGGGTAAGCGAGCAGTACTTC	.	12	TRBV29-1	.	TRBJ2-7
CASSDLGVAKNIQYF	TGTGCCAGCAGTGATCTTGGGGTAGCCAAAAACATTCAGTACTTC	.	15	TRBV2	.	TRBJ2-4
CASSLLIVTDTQYF	TGTGCCAGCAGCTTACTGATAGTCACAGATACGCAGTATTTT	.	14	TRBV13	.	TRBJ2-3
CASSAKPGGVKNTEAFF	TGTGCCAGTAGTGCCAAACCCGGGGGAGTCAAGAACACTGAAGCTTTCTTT	.	17	TRBV19	.	TRBJ1-1
CASGQSSNQPQHF	TGCGCCAGCGGTCAAAGTAGCAATCAGCCCCAGCATTTT	.	13	TRBV4-1	.	TRBJ1-5
CASSFEGSYEQYF	TGCGCCAGCAGCTTTGAAGGGAGCTACGAGCAGTACTTC	.	13	TRBV5-1	.	TRBJ2-7
CAWSVRNPVPSSPLHF	TGTGCCTGGAGTGTACGGAATCCCGTGCCGTCTTCACCCCTCCACTTT	.	16	TRBV30	once	TRBJ1-6
CSALRVGTQYF	TGCAGTGCTCTCCGAGTTGGGACCCAGTACTTC	.	11	TRBV20-1	.	TRBJ2-5
CASSGQGASGANVLTF	TGTGCCAGCTCCGGACAGGGGGCCTCCGGGGCCAACGTCCTGACTTTC	TRBD1	16	TRBV18	.	TRBJ2-6
CASSFQPGGYNEQFF	TGTGCCAGCAGCTTCCAACCAGGGGGGTACAATGAGCAGTTCTTC	.	15	TRBV4-2	.	TRBJ2-1
CASSSGTASYEQYF	TGTGCCAGCAGTTCCGGGACAGCTTCCTACGAGCAGTACTTC	TRBD1	14	TRBV28	once	TRBJ2-7
CASSVGPDSYNEQFF	TGTGCCAGCAGCGTAGGCCCGGACAGCTACAATGAGCAGTTCTTC	.	15	TRBV9	.	TRBJ2-1
CASSLVAGAYEQYF	TGTGCCAGCAGCTTAGTGGCGGGAGCGTACGAGCAGTACTTC	TRBD2	14	TRBV7-6	.	TRBJ2-7
CASSIIAGGAKNIQYF	TGTGCCAGCAGTATAATAGCGGGAGGGGCCAAAAACATTCAGTACTTC	TRBD2	16	TRBV28	.	TRBJ2-4
CASSASLKNEKLFF	TGTGCCAGCAGCGCCTCCCTCAAGAATGAAAAACTGTTTTTT	.	14	TRBV9	.	TRBJ1-4
CASSLVAGPGETQYF	TGCGCCAGCAGCTTGGTGGCAGGGCCGGGGGAGACCCAGTACTTC	.	15	TRBV5-1	.	TRBJ2-5
CRAAGGTEAFF	TGCAGGGCCGCCGGAGGCACTGAAGCTTTCTTT	.	11	TRBV20-1	.	TRBJ1-1
CASSRGEVNTEAFF	TGCGCCAGCAGCCGGGGAGAAGTGAACACTGAAGCTTTCTTT	.	14	TRBV5-1	.	TRBJ1-1
CASTWDRGEGYTF	TGTGCCAGTACCTGGGACCGAGGGGAAGGCTACACCTTC	.	13	TRBV19	.	TRBJ1-2
CASSLRWTSLDTGELFF	TGTGCCAGCAGCCTAAGATGGACTAGCCTGGACACCGGGGAGCTGTTTTTT	TRBD2	17	TRBV11-2	.	TRBJ2-2
CASSLDYSRDEQFF	TGCGCCAGCAGCTTGGACTACAGCCGCGATGAGCAGTTCTTC	.	14	TRBV5-1	.	TRBJ2-1
CASSLDGAKAKNIQYF	TGTGCCAGCAGTTTAGATGGGGCGAAAGCCAAAAACATTCAGTACTTC	.	16	TRBV28	.	TRBJ2-4